This T cell receptor beta chain is drawn from a study of cytomegalovirus exposure and HLA in healthy donors. Study-wide points: Previously analyzed data showed that most TCR beta V segments were productive at a frequency of about 90% or about 30%.

13 Jbeta primers and 60 Vbeta primers were used for the PCR. Using immunoSEQ multiplex PCR, the repertoire was profiled, and TCRdb retains in-frame clones only, with some absent. The sample records about 150,000 clones, over 60% being singletons. For this clone: The target antigen is unknown.

Trimming stripped 3 bases from V and 4 bases from J, with 8 bases between. The CDR3 has 13 amino acids. CDR1 and CDR2 (germline): LNHDA, SQIVND (reference sequence). This TCR came from a woman between 40 and 55 years old in good health and CMV-seronegative. Sequences were obtained from PBMCs. The chain joins TRBV19 to TRBJ2-3; D is possibly TRBD2 (6 bases). The CDR3 coding sequence is TGTGCCAGTAGTATTCCGGGAGCAGATACGCAGTATTTT. Its translation is CASSIPGADTQYF.